This T cell receptor beta chain was recorded in a study of blood T cells in healthy people across ages. General study findings and limits: More naive CD4+ cells and higher diversity marked long-lived donors relative to aged donors. Diversity of TCR beta per million T cells declined in a roughly linear way with age.

Sample-barcoded 5' priming and a J-beta primer mix drove a second PCR of about 6 to 11 cycles. Each cDNA molecule carried a tag from a template-switch adaptor that contained 12 random nucleotides. Using its own MiXCR run on the 5' RACE reads, TCRdb lists one record per CDR3 protein. This table has about 1 million distinct CDR3 sequences, under 30% appearing once. The germline V and J ends were trimmed by 1 base and 10 bases, with 5 bases remaining between them. The germline V gene encodes CDR1 DFQATT and CDR2 SNEGSKA (reference sequence). The CDR3 is made up of 10 amino acids. As regards this clonotype: What it binds is not known.

These data also formed part of another study, on T cells of mothers and their children. That source reports: Slightly higher but non-significant overlap marked related mother-child pairs versus unrelated pairs.

The source of this sequence is a girl aged 2 to 9 in good health. The rearrangement joins TRBV20-1 to TRBJ2-1; D remains unclear. The sequenced sample was blood. CDR3 coding DNA: TGCAGTGCTAGAGGGGGAGAGCAGTTCTTC. Amino acids: CSARGGEQFF.